The 24 T cell receptor beta chains reported below all come from one sample, sequenced in a study of OX40 agonist ivuxolimab in advanced cancers. Libraries were prepared by immunoSEQ multiplex PCR; TCRdb keeps only in-frame clonotypes and omits some of them. Of 30,000 to 45,000 clones listed, 88% are singletons. The input for sequencing was CD4+ or CD8+ T cells sorted from blood, taken in a trial of the OX40 agonist ivuxolimab. All receptors come from an adult with an advanced solid tumor such as melanoma, head and neck, liver or kidney cancer.

The rearrangement uses TRBV2 and TRBJ2-3; D possibly corresponds to TRBD2 (5 bases). CDR1 is SNHLY, CDR2 FYNNEI, per germline. The V and J ends lost 1 base and 5 bases respectively, with 16 bases between them. The length of the CDR3 is 16 residues. This chain's CDR3 is CASSEGEELEQDTQYF. As DNA, the CDR3 is TGTGCCAGCAGTGAAGGAGAGGAACTAGAACAAGATACGCAGTATTTT.

This clone was recorded once. The genes are TRBV13 and TRBJ2-1; tentative D call: TRBD1 (5 bases). Germline V gene data show CDR1 as PRHDT and CDR2 as FYEKMQ (reference sequence). Between the trimmed V and J ends, which lost 2 bases and 5 bases, there was a span of 10 bases. This CDR3 has 14 residues. The CDR3 bases are TGTGCCAGCAGCTTATTAAACAGGAACAATGAGCAGTTCTTC. Translated, it gives CASSLLNRNNEQFF. Combining the CDR3 with reference TRBV13 and TRBJ2-1 gives the whole variable domain AAGVIQSPRHLIKEKRETATLKCYPIPRHDTVYWYQQGPGQDPQFLISFYEKMQSDKGSIPDRFSAQQFSDYHSELNMSSLELGDSALYFCASSLLNRNNEQFFGPGTRLTVL.

This clone was picked up a small number of times. V gene TRBV19 combines with J gene TRBJ1-5; the D gene is possibly TRBD1 (6 bases). Germline CDR1 reads LNHDA; CDR2 reads SQIVND (reference sequence). The CDR3 runs to 17 residues. V was cut by 1 base and J by 0 bases, with 13 bases left in between. CDR3 in amino acids: CASSIGSGALSNQPQHF. CDR3 DNA: TGTGCCAGTAGTATAGGGTCGGGGGCGCTTAGCAATCAGCCCCAGCATTTT.

The chain employs TRBV19 and TRBJ2-1, with 8 bases identical to TRBD1. V lost 4 bases to trimming and J lost 9 bases; unmatched junction nucleotides: 8. The germline CDR1 and CDR2 sequences are LNHDA and SQIVND (reference sequence). The CDR3 consists of 14 residues. Here the CDR3 reads CASSTEDRDVEQFF. In DNA, the CDR3 is TGTGCCAGTAGTACCGAGGACAGGGACGTTGAGCAGTTCTTC.

This chain joins TRBV5-1 and TRBJ2-7; no firm D call. The V gene lost 2 bases and the J gene lost 4 bases, with 7 bases spanning the gap. Germline loops: CDR1 SGHRS, CDR2 YFSETQ. The CDR3 totals 12 residues. DNA of the CDR3: TGCGCCAGCAGCTTTGGGGATTACGAGCAGTACTTC. Translating gives CASSFGDYEQYF.

In DNA, the CDR3 is TGCGCCAGCAGCCAGGGGACCGGGGAGCTGTTTTTT. Translating gives CASSQGTGELFF. This rearrangement joins TRBV4-3 to TRBJ2-2, with D hard to call. Trimming left V 3 bases short and J 5 bases short, with 4 bases between. Germline loops: CDR1 LGHNA, CDR2 YSLEER. The CDR3 is made up of 12 amino acids.

This clone was seen just once. The chain is built from TRBV25-1 and TRBJ2-7; D is perhaps TRBD2 (5 bases). The CDR3 is made up of 13 amino acids. CDR1 and CDR2 from the germline V gene are MGHDK and SYGVNS. V was trimmed by 4 bases and J by 3 bases, leaving 10 bases between them. CDR3 DNA sequence: TGTGCCAGCAGTGCTGGACTGTTCTACGAGCAGTACTTC. It encodes CASSAGLFYEQYF.

V gene TRBV28 combines with J gene TRBJ2-3; D is ambiguous. The length of the CDR3 is 11 residues. Germline-derived CDR1 and CDR2 are MDHEN and SYDVKM. V was clipped by 6 bases and J by 6 bases, with 7 bases between them. In DNA form, the CDR3 reads TGTGCCAGCAGCCTTTCGGATACGCAGTATTTT. Encoded protein: CASSLSDTQYF.

The CDR3 loop is CASSLLTGNKPQHF. The CDR3 coding sequence is TGTGCCAGCAGCTTACTTACAGGTAACAAGCCCCAGCATTTT. This chain joins TRBV5-6 and TRBJ1-5; possibly TRBD1 for D (5 bases). The CDR3 is 14 amino acids. V gave up 2 bases and J gave up 8 bases, with 14 bases separating them. CDR1 is SGHDT, CDR2 YYEEEE, per germline. Together with reference TRBV5-6 and TRBJ1-5, the CDR3 gives the full variable domain: DAGVTQSPTHLIKTRGQQVTLRCSPKSGHDTVSWYQQALGQGPQFIFQYYEEEERQRGNFPDRFSGHQFPNYSSELNVNALLLGDSALYLCASSLLTGNKPQHFGDGTRLSIL.

V is TRBV7-9 and J is TRBJ2-3; D might be TRBD2 (5 bases). This CDR3 spans 16 amino acids. The V gene lost 0 bases and the J gene lost 0 bases, with 10 bases spanning the gap. The V gene's germline CDR1 is SEHNR and CDR2 FQNEAQ (reference sequence). The CDR3 sequence: CASSLARAESTDTQYF. The CDR3 DNA is TGTGCCAGCAGCTTAGCGAGGGCGGAGAGCACAGATACGCAGTATTTT.

This chain links TRBV5-1 with TRBJ2-7; 8 bases line up with TRBD1. This CDR3 spans 15 amino acids. The V gene end was trimmed by 3 bases and the J gene end by 3 bases; junction bases not matched to a gene: 8. The germline V gene encodes CDR1 SGHRS and CDR2 YFSETQ. CDR3 protein: CASSYSTGVGYEQYF. CDR3 nucleotides: TGCGCCAGCAGCTACTCGACAGGGGTGGGCTACGAGCAGTACTTC.

The V call is TRBV6-5, the J call TRBJ2-7, with D perhaps TRBD1 (6 bases). CDR1 is MNHEY, CDR2 SVGAGI, per germline. There are 15 residues in the CDR3. With 7 bases removed from V and 1 base from J, the gap between germline ends came to 17 bases. The DNA for the CDR3 is TGTGCCAGCACGACTATGACAGGCCCTTCCTACGAGCAGTACTTC. This translates into CASTTMTGPSYEQYF.

The CDR3 DNA is TGCGCCAGCAGCTTGGATGTGTTGACTAGCGGGACAAACTCCTACGAGCAGTACTTC. Residues: CASSLDVLTSGTNSYEQYF. The rearrangement uses TRBV5-1 and TRBJ2-7; 11 bases match TRBD2. After removal of 0 bases from V and 0 bases from J, the junction contained 11 bases not matched to a gene. The CDR3 covers 19 residues. Per germline, CDR1 SGHRS and CDR2 YFSETQ.

The V call is TRBV5-1, the J call TRBJ2-7; TRBD1 might be the D (6 bases). The V end lost 1 base, the J end lost 3 bases, and 17 bases lay between the germline ends. Germline V gene lookup returns CDR1 SGHRS and CDR2 YFSETQ. The CDR3 runs to 16 residues. The CDR3 DNA reads TGCGCCAGCAGCTTGAAGGACAGTCATCTTCTCTACGAGCAGTACTTC. Translated, it gives CASSLKDSHLLYEQYF.

The chain uses TRBV6-1 and TRBJ1-5, with D unresolved. V dropped 1 base and J dropped 0 bases, with 19 bases sitting between them. Germline lookup yields CDR1 MNHNS and CDR2 SASEGT. This CDR3 region has 19 residues. CDR3 DNA sequence: TGTGCCAGCAGTGAAGAAGTGACACCGACTTTTAATAGCAATCAGCCCCAGCATTTT. It translates to CASSEEVTPTFNSNQPQHF.

CDR3 protein: CASSLRQGEKAEQYF. The DNA of the CDR3 is TGTGCCAGCAGTCTAAGACAGGGGGAGAAGGCCGAGCAGTACTTC. This chain uses TRBV28 with TRBJ2-7, with TRBD1 matching over 9 bases. Germline V lookup: CDR1 MDHEN, CDR2 SYDVKM. The V and J ends lost 5 bases and 6 bases, in that order; junction bases with no gene match: 11. The CDR3 has 15 residues.

This clone was seen just once. The chain links TRBV28 to TRBJ2-5, with D unresolved. The V and J ends lost 2 bases and 1 base respectively, with 2 bases between them. Germline loops: CDR1 MDHEN, CDR2 SYDVKM. The CDR3 is 12 residues long. This CDR3 reads CASSLVQETQYF. CDR3 in DNA: TGTGCCAGCAGTTTAGTCCAAGAGACCCAGTACTTC. The full variable domain, rest sourced from reference TRBV28 and TRBJ2-5, is DVKVTQSSRYLVKRTGEKVFLECVQDMDHENMFWYRQDPGLGLRLIYFSYDVKMKEKGDIPEGYSVSREKKERFSLILESASTNQTSMYLCASSLVQETQYFGPGTRLLVL.

The V gene is TRBV6-1, the J gene TRBJ2-1, with D perhaps assigned TRBD1 or TRBD2 (6 bases each). Germline values: CDR1 MNHNS, CDR2 SASEGT. Trimming shortened V by 6 bases and J by 2 bases, and 11 bases separated the two germline ends. This CDR3 is built from 14 residues. The CDR3 DNA sequence: TGTGCCAGCAGCCTCGGGGGCCCCTACAATGAGCAGTTCTTC. Its translation: CASSLGGPYNEQFF.

The chain carries TRBV2 and TRBJ2-5; D gene ambiguous. Per the germline V gene, CDR1 is SNHLY and CDR2 is FYNNEI. The CDR3 is 13 amino acids. Trimming stripped 8 bases from V and 2 bases from J, with 12 bases between. DNA for the CDR3: TGTGCCAGCCTAGACGCTGTTCAAGAGACCCAGTACTTC. It codes for CASLDAVQETQYF.

The chain couples TRBV10-3 to TRBJ2-1, with D possibly matching TRBD2 (7 bases). The CDR3 has 17 residues. V was cut by 4 bases and J by 6 bases, with 22 bases left in between. Germline-derived CDR1 and CDR2 are ENHRY and SYGVKD. CDR3 sequence: CAISAEGGGAGLNEQFF. CDR3 sequence (DNA): TGTGCCATCAGTGCGGAGGGGGGGGGAGCGGGACTCAATGAGCAGTTCTTC.

The V and J genes are TRBV7-9 and TRBJ1-2; no reliable D call. This CDR3 contains 13 residues. CDR1 and CDR2 from the germline V gene are SEHNR and FQNEAQ (reference sequence). V was pared by 2 bases and J by 4 bases, with 8 bases between. The DNA for the CDR3 is TGTGCCAGCAGCTTAAGCAGTCTCTATGGCTACACCTTC. This encodes CASSLSSLYGYTF. The full variable domain, in which reference TRBV7-9 and TRBJ1-2 provide the parts outside the CDR3, is DTGVSQNPRHKITKRGQNVTFRCDPISEHNRLYWYRQTLGQGPEFLTYFQNEAQLEKSRLLSDRFSAERPKGSFSTLEIQRTEQGDSAMYLCASSLSSLYGYTFGSGTRLTVV.

This clone is a singleton in its sample. V usage is TRBV5-8 and J usage is TRBJ2-1; 9 positions match TRBD1. The V gene's germline CDR1 is SGHTS and CDR2 YDEGEE. Losses at the gene ends were 7 bases for V and 8 bases for J; bases not matched to a gene: 7. The CDR3 contains 13 residues. In DNA, the CDR3 is TGTGCCAGCCGAGGGACAGGGTGGCATGAGCAGTTCTTC. Protein sequence: CASRGTGWHEQFF. Filled out from reference TRBV5-8 and TRBJ2-1, the complete variable domain reads EAGVTQSPTHLIKTRGQQATLRCSPISGHTSVYWYQQALGLGLQFLLWYDEGEERNRGNFPPRFSGRQFPNYSSELNVNALELEDSALYLCASRGTGWHEQFFGPGTRLTVL.

The chain combines TRBV30 with TRBJ2-5, with D possibly being TRBD2 (6 bases). V was shortened by 3 bases and J by 1 base, with 15 bases between the two germline ends. Germline V gene data show CDR1 as GTSNPN and CDR2 as SVGIG (reference sequence). The CDR3 length is 15 residues. CDR3 protein: CAWRIIGGSQETQYF. The CDR3 DNA follows: TGTGCCTGGAGAATTATAGGAGGGTCCCAAGAGACCCAGTACTTC. Drawing the rest from reference TRBV30 and TRBJ2-5, the complete variable domain is SQTIHQWPATLVQPVGSPLSLECTVEGTSNPNLYWYRQAAGRGLQLLFYSVGIGQISSEVPQNLSASRPQDRQFILSSKKLLLSDSGFYLCAWRIIGGSQETQYFGPGTRLLVL.

V gene TRBV10-3 combines with J gene TRBJ2-2; D is possibly TRBD1 (6 bases). There are 14 residues in the CDR3. Germline values: CDR1 ENHRY, CDR2 SYGVKD. Trimming took 6 bases from V and 1 from J, leaving 9 bases between them. The CDR3 bases are TGTGCCATCAGGCCGGGACAGAACACCGGGGAGCTGTTTTTT. It specifies CAIRPGQNTGELFF.